A single sample gave rise to the 28 T cell receptor beta chains below, sequenced in a study of technical replicates of blood from a handful of donors. This table comes from immunoSEQ multiplex PCR, and its TCRdb copy is limited to in-frame clones, with some not included. This sample has some 80,000 clones; around 92% occur once, and the top ten carry about 0.27%. The sequenced sample was T cells isolated from PBMCs. The receptors here all came from a human donor in good health.

The chain uses TRBV6-5 and TRBJ2-2; weak D call: TRBD1 (6 bases). V lost 0 bases and J 1 base, leaving 9 bases between the germline ends. This CDR3 contains 16 residues. Germline assignment: CDR1 MNHEY and CDR2 SVGAGI. The CDR3 DNA reads TGTGCCAGCAGTTACTCAGGCAGGGGGAACACCGGGGAGCTGTTTTTT. It yields the protein CASSYSGRGNTGELFF.

This clone was seen a single time. V usage is TRBV19 and J usage is TRBJ1-3; perhaps TRBD1 as D (5 bases). Trimming pared 0 bases from V and 0 bases from J, leaving 9 bases between. Germline V gives CDR1 LNHDA, CDR2 SQIVND (reference sequence). This CDR3 region has 16 residues. The CDR3: CASSIDLGDSGNTIYF. CDR3 bases: TGTGCCAGTAGTATAGATCTAGGGGACTCTGGAAACACCATATATTTT.

The rearrangement links TRBV10-1 to TRBJ2-7; possibly TRBD1 for D (6 bases). The V gene's germline CDR1 is WNHNN and CDR2 SYGVQD (reference sequence). Trimming took 4 bases from V and 0 from J, leaving 16 bases between them. The CDR3 is made up of 16 amino acids. The CDR3 nucleotides read TGCGCCAGCAGTGGAGGGGGTCAGGGGAGCTCCTACGAGCAGTACTTC. Translation: CASSGGGQGSSYEQYF.

With respect to this clone: Compared with germline, one end of the junction differs, possibly owing to a read error. V usage is TRBV6-5 and J usage is TRBJ2-7; 12 positions match TRBD2. This CDR3 comprises 14 residues. CDR1 and CDR2 (germline): MNHEY, SVGAGI. In DNA, the CDR3 is TGTGCCAGCAGTTACGAGAGCGGGACTAGCGGGTTGAACTTC. As protein: CASSYESGTSGLNF.

This sequence joins TRBV7-2 and TRBJ1-2; 11 bases are shared with TRBD1. Trimming cost V 5 bases and J 5 bases; bases outside gene matches: 10. Germline V gene sequence: CDR1 SGHTA, CDR2 FQGNSA. The CDR3 totals 16 residues. The CDR3 loop is CASSIQRDRGSYGYTF. CDR3 nucleotide sequence: TGTGCCAGCAGCATACAAAGGGACAGGGGGTCATATGGCTACACCTTC.

Note on this clone: In the same sample, other DNA sequences code for this CDR3. The V gene is TRBV5-1, the J gene TRBJ2-2; D is ambiguous. Per germline, CDR1 SGHRS and CDR2 YFSETQ. Trimming took off 2 bases at V and 0 bases at J, with 5 bases between the two ends. The CDR3 loop spans 14 amino acids. CDR3 sequence reads: CASSFSANTGELFF. Here the CDR3 DNA reads TGCGCCAGCAGCTTTTCGGCGAACACCGGGGAGCTGTTTTTT.

CDR3 residues: CAWSATAYEQYF. CDR3 in DNA: TGTGCCTGGAGTGCGACAGCCTACGAGCAGTACTTC. The V and J genes are TRBV30 and TRBJ2-7, with D possibly matching TRBD1 (5 bases). CDR3 length: 12 amino acids. Germline CDR1 is GTSNPN and CDR2 is SVGIG (reference sequence). Trimming removed 1 base at V and 2 bases at J, with 6 bases between.

This sequence joins TRBV5-1 and TRBJ1-2; TRBD1 is a possible D gene (6 bases). CDR1 and CDR2 (germline): SGHRS, YFSETQ. This CDR3 is 16 amino acids long. The V end lost 0 bases, the J end lost 4 bases, and 16 bases lay between the germline ends. The CDR3 sequence: CASSLAEQGYTYGYTF. The CDR3, as DNA: TGCGCCAGCAGCTTGGCCGAACAGGGCTATACCTATGGCTACACCTTC.

This clone has only a few counts. CDR3 protein: CASSEGHPGPQHF. CDR3 in DNA: TGTGCCAGCAGTGAGGGACACCCCGGGCCCCAGCATTTT. J is TRBJ1-5 and V is TRBV6-4; a weak D match, TRBD1 (6 bases). The V end was cut by 3 bases, the J end by 9 bases, with 12 bases between. Germline V CDR1 and CDR2: MRHNA, SNTAGT. This CDR3 is 13 amino acids long.

The chain employs TRBV28 and TRBJ2-5; no definite D call. This CDR3 contains 13 residues. Trimming stripped 2 bases from V and 1 base from J, with 5 bases between. Germline lookup yields CDR1 MDHEN and CDR2 SYDVKM. The CDR3 loop reads CASSLPGQETQYF. The CDR3, as DNA: TGTGCCAGCAGTTTACCAGGCCAAGAGACCCAGTACTTC.

The chain uses TRBV27 and TRBJ1-4; tentatively, D is TRBD1 (6 bases). Trimming removed 4 bases from V and 4 bases from J, with 16 bases in between. Germline V lookup: CDR1 MNHEY, CDR2 SMNVEV (reference sequence). The CDR3 runs to 16 residues. This chain's CDR3 is CASSSNFGQFNEKLFF. The CDR3 DNA sequence: TGTGCCAGCAGTTCAAATTTCGGACAGTTTAATGAAAAACTGTTTTTT.

This chain joins TRBV30 and TRBJ2-2; 10 positions agree with TRBD2. The CDR3 contains 21 residues. V trimming: 7 bases; J trimming: 7 bases; junction bases outside the gene matches: 30. CDR1 GTSNPN and CDR2 SVGIG come from the germline V gene (reference sequence). This chain's CDR3 is CAYGGLSGRASTKTRGGELFF. The CDR3 nucleotides are TGTGCCTACGGGGGACTAAGCGGGAGGGCTTCTACCAAGACACGGGGCGGGGAGCTGTTTTTT.

The V gene is TRBV7-8, the J gene TRBJ1-1; perhaps TRBD1 as D (5 bases). Germline CDR1 SGHVS, CDR2 FQNEAQ. V lost 0 bases and J lost 1, with 9 bases in between. CDR3 length: 15 amino acids. CDR3 nucleotides: TGTGCCAGCAGCTTAGCCCAGGGAACGAACACTGAAGCTTTCTTT. It codes for CASSLAQGTNTEAFF.

The CDR3, as DNA: TGTGCCAGTAGTAAACTAGCGGGCAATGAGCAGTTCTTC. Translated, it gives CASSKLAGNEQFF. V usage is TRBV19 and J usage is TRBJ2-1; 9 bases match TRBD2. V lost 4 bases and J lost 6; bases outside the gene matches: 1. The V gene's germline CDR1 is LNHDA and CDR2 SQIVND (reference sequence). The CDR3 has 13 amino acids.

The chain is built from TRBV14 and TRBJ1-6; D is unresolved. Deletions cut 8 bases from V and 0 bases from J, with 8 bases between. Germline V gene lookup returns CDR1 SGHDN and CDR2 FVKESK. CDR3 length: 14 residues. CDR3 coding DNA: TGTGCCAGCTCACAGAGCTCCTATAATTCACCCCTCCACTTT. This translates into CASSQSSYNSPLHF.

The chain joins TRBV28 to TRBJ2-2; 10 bases fit TRBD1. J gave up 5 bases and V 6 bases, and 9 bases lay outside the gene matches. CDR3 length: 16 residues. CDR1 and CDR2 from the germline V gene are MDHEN and SYDVKM. For the CDR3, the DNA is TGTGCCAGCAGGACCCCCGGGACAGGGGCAACCGGGGAGCTGTTTTTT. It yields the protein CASRTPGTGATGELFF.

This rearrangement joins TRBV28 to TRBJ2-3, with 10 bases matching TRBD2. The V segment lost 6 bases and the J segment 5 bases; nucleotides outside the gene matches: 11. Germline CDR1 and CDR2: MDHEN and SYDVKM. This CDR3 is built from 16 residues. The chain's CDR3 is CASSLLIAGGVDTQYF. In nucleotides, the CDR3 is TGTGCCAGCAGCCTACTGATAGCGGGAGGAGTAGATACGCAGTATTTT.

The chain carries TRBV30 and TRBJ1-4; D is perhaps TRBD1 (5 bases). Germline loops: CDR1 GTSNPN, CDR2 SVGIG (reference sequence). Trimming stripped 1 base from V and 4 bases from J, with 7 bases between. The CDR3 sequence is 13 residues long. The CDR3, as DNA: TGTGCCTGGAGTGGAGACAGTAATGAAAAACTGTTTTTT. Its translation: CAWSGDSNEKLFF.

CDR3 nucleotides: TGTGCCAGCTCACCAAGACAGGGCGATCAGCCCCAGCATTTT. It yields the protein CASSPRQGDQPQHF. This chain connects TRBV18 to TRBJ1-5; 7 bases agree with TRBD1. This CDR3 is 14 amino acids long. V lost 2 bases, J lost 5 bases, and 3 bases stayed unmatched. Per the germline V gene, CDR1 is KGHSH and CDR2 is LQKENI.

This chain joins TRBV27 and TRBJ1-5; TRBD1 agrees at 12 bases. Germline loops: CDR1 MNHEY, CDR2 SMNVEV (reference sequence). CDR3 length: 18 amino acids. Trimming at V came to 6 bases and at J to 4 bases, leaving 13 bases not matched to a gene. The CDR3 sequence: CASSRGSGTGGPNQPQHF. CDR3 nucleotides: TGTGCCAGCAGCCGCGGTTCCGGGACAGGGGGCCCTAATCAGCCCCAGCATTTT.

The chain carries TRBV9 and TRBJ1-1; D is unresolved. Between the trimmed V and J ends, which lost 0 bases and 6 bases, there was a span of 21 bases. This CDR3 contains 17 residues. CDR1 and CDR2 from the germline V gene are SGDLS and YYNGEE. CDR3 nucleotides: TGTGCCAGCAGCGTAGACCGGGGTCCTCTTACTAAAGCTGAAGCTTTCTTT. Translation: CASSVDRGPLTKAEAFF.

The chain joins TRBV5-1 to TRBJ2-7; D gene ambiguous. Germline V gene sequence: CDR1 SGHRS, CDR2 YFSETQ. V shed 0 bases and J shed 2 bases, with 6 bases lying between them. This CDR3 comprises 13 residues. The CDR3 loop reads CASSLGAPYEQYF. CDR3 sequence (DNA): TGCGCCAGCAGCTTGGGGGCCCCCTACGAGCAGTACTTC.

This clone has a handful of counts. The CDR3 reads CASSLTGGAVKNIQYF. CDR3 coding DNA: TGTGCCAGCTCACTAACCGGGGGGGCCGTCAAAAACATTCAGTACTTC. The chain carries TRBV7-9 and TRBJ2-4, with 8 bases lining up with TRBD2. V shed 8 bases and J 3 bases; nucleotides not matched to a gene: 12. This CDR3 has 16 residues. The germline gives CDR1 SEHNR, CDR2 FQNEAQ (reference sequence).

This chain uses TRBV30 with TRBJ2-5; 9 nucleotides match TRBD2. CDR1 and CDR2 from the germline V gene are GTSNPN and SVGIG (reference sequence). The CDR3 extends over 19 amino acids. The V and J ends lost 0 bases and 4 bases, in that order; junction bases with no gene match: 18. The CDR3 nucleotides read TGTGCCTGGAGTGTAATAGAGATCATTAGCGGGGGTGCGGGAGAGACCCAGTACTTC. Amino acid sequence: CAWSVIEIISGGAGETQYF.

V is TRBV14 and J is TRBJ1-2, with 7 positions matching TRBD1. The CDR3 totals 15 residues. The germline V gene encodes CDR1 SGHDN and CDR2 FVKESK. V was clipped by 1 base and J by 7 bases; unmatched bases: 9. The CDR3 coding sequence is TGTGCCAGCAGCCAAGGGGGGGACAGCTATTTTGGCTACACCTTC. Protein sequence: CASSQGGDSYFGYTF.

V usage is TRBV19 and J usage is TRBJ2-2, with TRBD2 identical over 14 bases. The J segment lost 4 bases and the V segment lost 5 bases, leaving 6 bases of the junction unmatched. Per the germline V gene, CDR1 is LNHDA and CDR2 is SQIVND (reference sequence). This CDR3 has 17 amino acids. The CDR3: CASSSGLAGVPTGELFF. DNA for the CDR3: TGTGCCAGTAGTTCGGGACTAGCGGGAGTACCCACCGGGGAGCTGTTTTTT. Using reference TRBV19 and TRBJ2-2 for the parts outside the CDR3, the full variable domain is DGGITQSPKYLFRKEGQNVTLSCEQNLNHDAMYWYRQDPGQGLRLIYYSQIVNDFQKGDIAEGYSVSREKKESFPLTVTSAQKNPTAFYLCASSSGLAGVPTGELFFGEGSRLTVL.

The chain joins TRBV27 to TRBJ1-2; D is perhaps TRBD1 (6 bases). Germline V gives CDR1 MNHEY, CDR2 SMNVEV (reference sequence). CDR3 length equals 14 residues. The V end was cut by 4 bases, the J end by 4 bases, with 13 bases between. The CDR3 bases are TGTGCCAGCAGTTCGATACAGGGCGGCTATGGCTACACCTTC. Its protein product is CASSSIQGGYGYTF.

The rearrangement joins TRBV7-9 to TRBJ2-7, with D unresolved. Trimming pared 0 bases from V and 5 bases from J, leaving 11 bases between. Germline loops: CDR1 SEHNR, CDR2 FQNEAQ (reference sequence). The CDR3 is made up of 14 amino acids. This CDR3 is CASSLAETIDEQYF. The DNA of the CDR3 is TGTGCCAGCAGCTTAGCCGAGACAATTGACGAGCAGTACTTC.